A single sample is the source of the 27 T cell receptor beta chains below, sequenced in a study of technical replicates of blood from several donors (dated by TCRdb to about 2017). Libraries were constructed by the immunoSEQ multiplex PCR assay. Not all clones reach the TCRdb copy of this immuneACCESS table, which keeps in-frame sequences only. Checked studies attribute under half of the gap to unresolved V genes and leave the rest unexplained. This sample gives just over 60,000 clones in total; about 89% of them show up just once. The ten largest account for around 4.9% of the sample. Material: PBMCs. All receptors come from a human donor in good health. Some clones in this sample may be carry-over from other donors' samples.

This clone was seen once. The chain uses TRBV30 and TRBJ1-6; TRBD1 might be the D (5 bases). This CDR3 spans 14 amino acids. Trimming pared 1 base from V and 10 bases from J, leaving 14 bases between. Germline V gives CDR1 GTSNPN, CDR2 SVGIG (reference sequence). DNA for the CDR3: TGTGCCTGGAGTGGTAGGCAGGGTAGCTCACCCCTCCACTTT. Protein sequence: CAWSGRQGSSPLHF.

The table lists this clone with a few counts. The rearrangement links TRBV6-4 to TRBJ1-1; tentative D call: TRBD1 (6 bases). V was cut by 0 bases and J by 2 bases, with 10 bases left in between. This CDR3 has 15 residues. CDR1 is MRHNA and CDR2 is SNTAGT in the germline V gene. The CDR3 coding sequence is TGTGCCAGCAGTGACTCACCGGACAGAAACACTGAAGCTTTCTTT. This encodes CASSDSPDRNTEAFF.

DNA of the CDR3: TGCGCCAGCAGCCAAAAACATCATGGACTAGCGGGTTACAATGAGCAGTTCTTC. It is translated as CASSQKHHGLAGYNEQFF. The genes are TRBV4-3 and TRBJ2-1, with 11 bases matching TRBD2. CDR3 length: 18 amino acids. Germline values: CDR1 LGHNA, CDR2 YSLEER. V gave up 2 bases and J gave up 4 bases; unmatched junction bases: 10.

The chain joins TRBV19 to TRBJ2-7; TRBD2 is a possible D gene (6 bases). With 7 bases removed from V and 3 bases from J, the gap between germline ends came to 19 bases. From germline, CDR1 is LNHDA and CDR2 SQIVND (reference sequence). The CDR3 extends over 15 amino acids. The DNA of the CDR3 is TGTGCCAGTAAGGGCGAAAAAGGAGGGGACTACGAGCAGTACTTC. Translation: CASKGEKGGDYEQYF.

This clone occurred a few times. This rearrangement joins TRBV18 to TRBJ1-1, with TRBD1 matching over 9 bases. Germline V gene lookup returns CDR1 KGHSH and CDR2 LQKENI. V lost 3 bases to trimming and J lost 1 base; unmatched junction nucleotides: 12. The CDR3 loop spans 18 amino acids. Written as DNA, the CDR3 is TGTGCCAGCTCACCTACCGGACAGGGGAGAGCGGGGAACACTGAAGCTTTCTTT. Translation gives CASSPTGQGRAGNTEAFF.

V is TRBV4-1 and J is TRBJ1-4; tentative D call: TRBD1 (6 bases). Trimming pared 4 bases from V and 5 bases from J, leaving 11 bases between. The CDR3 runs to 14 residues. Germline loops: CDR1 MGHRA, CDR2 YSYEKL. CDR3 amino acids: CASSPDRVNEKLFF. In DNA, the CDR3 is TGCGCCAGCAGCCCGGACAGAGTGAATGAAAAACTGTTTTTT.

The rearrangement joins TRBV5-1 to TRBJ1-1; D not resolved. The CDR3 contains 13 residues. Trimming shortened V by 4 bases and J by 4 bases, and 11 bases separated the two germline ends. Germline CDR1 and CDR2: SGHRS and YFSETQ. The CDR3 region is CASSIFEGTEAFF. The DNA for the CDR3 is TGCGCCAGCAGCATCTTTGAGGGCACTGAAGCTTTCTTT.

The table lists this clone with a count of one. This sequence joins TRBV7-6 and TRBJ2-2; 8 bases fit TRBD2. The CDR3 consists of 17 residues. CDR1 SGHVS and CDR2 FNYEAQ come from the germline V gene. Trimming removed 1 base from V and 6 bases from J; junction bases left unmatched: 10. The CDR3 DNA is TGTGCCAGCAGCTTAGAGGCGGGGGGCCCCCGTGCCGGGGAGCTGTTTTTT. As protein: CASSLEAGGPRAGELFF.

This clone was recorded once. The chain uses TRBV10-3 and TRBJ1-1, with 12 bases identical to TRBD1. The CDR3 runs to 15 residues. Losses at the gene ends were 3 bases for V and 8 bases for J; bases not matched to a gene: 7. Germline V CDR1 and CDR2: ENHRY, SYGVKD. DNA of the CDR3: TGTGCCATCAGTGAACCGGGACAGGGGGCCCCAGAAGCTTTCTTT. Amino acids: CAISEPGQGAPEAFF.

The chain is built from TRBV6-5 and TRBJ2-2; the match to TRBD1 covers 9 bases. The V gene end was trimmed by 2 bases and the J gene end by 5 bases; junction bases not matched to a gene: 6. This CDR3 region has 16 residues. In germline, CDR1 is MNHEY, CDR2 SVGAGI. The CDR3 here is CASSYTGGDLTGELFF. The CDR3 coding sequence is TGTGCCAGCAGTTACACAGGGGGCGATTTGACCGGGGAGCTGTTTTTT.

The rearrangement joins TRBV9 to TRBJ1-6; D might be TRBD1 (6 bases). There are 14 residues in the CDR3. V lost 0 bases to trimming and J lost 11 bases, with 12 bases between them. Germline V gives CDR1 SGDLS, CDR2 YYNGEE. This CDR3 is CASSVGQVSTPLHF. The CDR3 DNA is TGTGCCAGCAGCGTAGGACAGGTCTCGACACCCCTCCACTTT.

This clone was detected once. The rearrangement joins TRBV6-5 to TRBJ1-4; possibly TRBD1 for D (6 bases). Germline assignment: CDR1 MNHEY and CDR2 SVGAGI. V was pared by 4 bases and J by 4 bases, with 13 bases between. There are 15 residues in the CDR3. The CDR3 DNA is TGTGCCAGCAGTTTGGAACAGGGAATTAATGAAAAACTGTTTTTT. This translates into CASSLEQGINEKLFF.

This clone showed up just a few times. This chain uses TRBV11-2 with TRBJ1-1, with 9 bases identical to TRBD1. With 5 bases clipped from V and 2 bases from J, the junction kept 3 bases outside the gene matches. The CDR3 spans 14 residues. CDR1 is SGHAT and CDR2 is FQNNGV in the germline V gene. CDR3 in DNA: TGTGCCAGCAGCGGACAGGGGTCTAACACTGAAGCTTTCTTT. Its protein is CASSGQGSNTEAFF.

In DNA form, the CDR3 reads TGTGCCAGCAGTTCCCAGACGGAGATTTTTTATGGCTACACCTTC. This encodes CASSSQTEIFYGYTF. The V and J genes are TRBV27 and TRBJ1-2; D uncertain. The V gene's germline CDR1 is MNHEY and CDR2 SMNVEV (reference sequence). Trimming took 4 bases from V and 5 from J, leaving 17 bases between them. The CDR3 sequence is 15 residues long.

This clone was counted between two and nine times. CDR3 in amino acids: CASSVNSGSMETQYF. The DNA of the CDR3 is TGTGCCAGCAGCGTCAATAGCGGGAGTATGGAGACCCAGTACTTC. This chain joins TRBV9 and TRBJ2-5, with 9 bases fitting TRBD2. Trimming cost V 2 bases and J 5 bases; bases outside gene matches: 7. The CDR3 has 15 amino acids. Germline CDR1 SGDLS, CDR2 YYNGEE.

The rearrangement joins TRBV6-4 to TRBJ2-5; the D gene is possibly TRBD1 (6 bases). V lost 10 bases and J 3 bases, leaving 15 bases between the germline ends. There are 13 residues in the CDR3. Germline loops: CDR1 MRHNA, CDR2 SNTAGT. CDR3 DNA: TGTGCCACCGAAGGGGGAAGGGAAGAGACCCAGTACTTC. Residues: CATEGGREETQYF.

The chain couples TRBV9 to TRBJ2-1; D is perhaps TRBD2 (6 bases). CDR1 SGDLS and CDR2 YYNGEE come from the germline V gene. The CDR3 is 15 residues long. Between the trimmed V and J ends, which lost 3 bases and 6 bases, there was a span of 16 bases. Here the CDR3 DNA reads TGTGCCAGCAGCGCCGGGAGCCTATCGTCCAATGAGCAGTTCTTC. Amino acids: CASSAGSLSSNEQFF.

The chain has TRBV7-3 and TRBJ2-7, with 11 bases matching TRBD2. The V segment lost 2 bases and the J segment 3 bases; nucleotides outside the gene matches: 9. Looked up from germline, CDR1 is SGHTA and CDR2 is FQGTGA. This CDR3 comprises 17 residues. CDR3: CASSLLNLAGGDYEQYF. The CDR3 DNA is TGTGCCAGCAGCTTATTAAATTTAGCGGGAGGGGACTACGAGCAGTACTTC.

The chain carries TRBV29-1 and TRBJ1-2; the match to TRBD1 covers 10 bases. Germline V gene lookup returns CDR1 SQVTM and CDR2 ANQGSEA. V lost 4 bases and J lost 7; bases outside the gene matches: 3. The CDR3 loop spans 12 amino acids. This chain's CDR3 is CSVGDRGGGYTF. The CDR3 DNA follows: TGCAGCGTTGGGGACAGGGGAGGTGGCTACACCTTC.

This clone was counted between two and nine times. This chain uses TRBV7-9 with TRBJ1-6, with D perhaps TRBD1 (5 bases). The CDR3 is made up of 16 amino acids. Germline values: CDR1 SEHNR, CDR2 FQNEAQ (reference sequence). V was cut by 1 base and J by 3 bases, with 10 bases left in between. The DNA for the CDR3 is TGTGCCAGCAGCTTAGTTGGTGACAGCTATAATTCACCCCTCCACTTT. Translating gives CASSLVGDSYNSPLHF.

The chain joins TRBV2 to TRBJ1-2; D unresolved. From germline, CDR1 is SNHLY and CDR2 FYNNEI. The CDR3 is made up of 12 amino acids. Between the trimmed V and J ends, which lost 0 bases and 9 bases, there was a span of 8 bases. This CDR3 reads CASSEARVSYTF. CDR3 coding DNA: TGTGCCAGCAGTGAAGCGCGGGTTAGCTACACCTTC.

The gene calls are TRBV28 and TRBJ2-7; no reliable D call. This CDR3 spans 13 amino acids. Between the trimmed V and J ends, which lost 4 bases and 2 bases, there was a span of 9 bases. CDR1 is MDHEN and CDR2 is SYDVKM in the germline V gene. The CDR3: CASSSLAAYEQYF. The DNA for the CDR3 is TGTGCCAGCAGTTCCCTGGCCGCCTACGAGCAGTACTTC.

The V gene is TRBV28, the J gene TRBJ2-7; 8 bases map to TRBD1. After removal of 5 bases from V and 7 bases from J, the junction contained 10 bases not matched to a gene. This CDR3 is built from 14 residues. Germline V gene data show CDR1 as MDHEN and CDR2 as SYDVKM. CDR3 residues: CASSPRTGLREQYF. The CDR3, as DNA: TGTGCCAGCAGTCCCAGGACAGGGCTGCGAGAGCAGTACTTC.

The chain employs TRBV5-6 and TRBJ2-1; 9 positions match TRBD2. This CDR3 comprises 17 residues. V shed 1 base and J 2 bases; nucleotides not matched to a gene: 7. Germline CDR1 reads SGHDT; CDR2 reads YYEEEE. This CDR3 reads CASSLSVAGAPYNEQFF. In DNA form, the CDR3 reads TGTGCCAGCAGCTTGTCCGTAGCGGGAGCCCCCTACAATGAGCAGTTCTTC.

The chain links TRBV2 to TRBJ1-4, with TRBD1 as a possible D gene (6 bases). Germline V gene data show CDR1 as SNHLY and CDR2 as FYNNEI. The V end lost 6 bases, the J end lost 8 bases, and 13 bases lay between the germline ends. The CDR3 has 13 residues. CDR3 loop: CASRGGAIEKLFF. CDR3 sequence (DNA): TGTGCCAGCAGAGGGGGGGCGATCGAAAAACTGTTTTTT.

V gene TRBV9 combines with J gene TRBJ2-1, with TRBD1 matching over 8 bases. Germline CDR1 SGDLS, CDR2 YYNGEE. V shed 1 base, J shed 10 bases, and the junction held 4 bases outside the gene matches. The CDR3 loop spans 13 amino acids. The CDR3 sequence is CASSVTGGREQFF. The CDR3 nucleotides are TGTGCCAGCAGCGTAACAGGGGGGCGGGAGCAGTTCTTC.

V usage is TRBV12-5 and J usage is TRBJ2-1; 9 nucleotides match TRBD1. Trimming took 5 bases from V and 8 from J; bases not matched to a gene: 7. The CDR3 is 14 residues long. Germline CDR1 reads LGHNT; CDR2 reads FRNRAP. CDR3 in amino acids: CASGTGQGIDEQFF. The CDR3 DNA sequence: TGTGCTAGTGGTACAGGACAGGGGATCGATGAGCAGTTCTTC.